Below, 10 T cell receptor beta chains from the same sample are listed, as sequenced in a study of control samples from healthy donors and cancer patients. This table comes from immunoSEQ multiplex PCR, and its TCRdb copy is limited to in-frame clones, with some not included. Of 75,000 to 100,000 clones in the sample, around 90% were seen once. Input material: blood. These TCRs come from a human donor in good health. The donor label of this sample is uncertain.

This clone showed up just once. This rearrangement joins TRBV7-6 to TRBJ2-1; D ambiguous. Trimming removed 5 bases from V and 3 bases from J, with 14 bases in between. Germline V CDR1 and CDR2: SGHVS, FNYEAQ. The CDR3 has 15 residues. The CDR3 region has the DNA TGTGCCAGCAGCCAGGCAAGGGTGAGCTACAATGAGCAGTTCTTC. Residues: CASSQARVSYNEQFF.

CDR3 in amino acids: CATGGTGGNTGELFF. The CDR3 DNA is TGTGCCACCGGAGGTACAGGGGGTAACACCGGGGAGCTGTTTTTT. The chain joins TRBV24-1 to TRBJ2-2; 8 bases are a match to TRBD1. Per the germline V gene, CDR1 is KGHDR and CDR2 is SFDVKD. The CDR3 loop spans 15 amino acids. Trimming removed 9 bases from V and 2 bases from J; junction bases left unmatched: 7.

The CDR3 loop reads CASSARLRGAVVSGNTIYF. CDR3 bases: TGTGCCAGCAGCGCCAGATTGAGGGGGGCCGTAGTCTCTGGAAACACCATATATTTT. This chain uses TRBV11-2 with TRBJ1-3; D possibly corresponds to TRBD1 (6 bases). This CDR3 is 19 amino acids long. CDR1 and CDR2 from the germline V gene are SGHAT and FQNNGV. The V gene lost 5 bases and the J gene lost 0 bases, with 23 bases spanning the gap.

This chain links TRBV5-8 with TRBJ2-4; D is perhaps TRBD1 (6 bases). The CDR3 has 14 residues. The V gene's germline CDR1 is SGHTS and CDR2 YDEGEE. V was shortened by 5 bases and J by 1 base, with 10 bases between the two germline ends. CDR3 in amino acids: CASRTTGAKNIQYF. The CDR3 DNA is TGTGCCAGCAGGACAACAGGGGCCAAAAACATTCAGTACTTC.

The V call is TRBV5-6, the J call TRBJ1-6; the D gene is possibly TRBD1 (5 bases). Germline CDR1 and CDR2: SGHDT and YYEEEE. This CDR3 has 15 amino acids. With 2 bases removed from V and 6 bases from J, the gap between germline ends came to 12 bases. The CDR3 protein is CASSLGPQGNSPLHF. The DNA for the CDR3 is TGTGCCAGCAGCTTAGGCCCCCAGGGTAATTCACCCCTCCACTTT.

This sequence joins TRBV5-6 and TRBJ1-3; no firm D call. Germline values: CDR1 SGHDT, CDR2 YYEEEE. Trimming cost V 0 bases and J 1 base, with 5 bases left between them. This CDR3 region has 14 residues. The DNA for the CDR3 is TGTGCCAGCAGCTTGGCCACGTCTGGAAACACCATATATTTT. The encoded protein is CASSLATSGNTIYF.

The rearrangement joins TRBV5-1 to TRBJ1-1; D remains ambiguous. With 4 bases removed from V and 5 bases from J, the gap between germline ends came to 12 bases. Looked up from germline, CDR1 is SGHRS and CDR2 is YFSETQ. This CDR3 has 13 residues. CDR3 region: CASSAPESTEAFF. CDR3 sequence (DNA): TGCGCCAGCAGCGCTCCGGAGTCAACTGAAGCTTTCTTT.

This chain connects TRBV6-6 to TRBJ2-1, with D hard to call. This CDR3 comprises 12 residues. The germline V gene encodes CDR1 MNHNY and CDR2 SVGAGI (reference sequence). Trimming pared 0 bases from V and 10 bases from J, leaving 7 bases between. For the CDR3, the DNA is TGTGCCAGCAGTTACTCGATGCAGGAGCAGTTCTTC. It translates to CASSYSMQEQFF.

This clone was recorded once. The V and J genes are TRBV4-3 and TRBJ2-1; 9 nucleotides align to TRBD2. The V segment lost 11 bases and the J segment 3 bases; nucleotides outside the gene matches: 14. CDR1 and CDR2 from the germline V gene are LGHNA and YSLEER. The CDR3 is 16 amino acids. The CDR3: CASSPGASGVYNEQFF. The DNA of the CDR3 is TGCGCCTCGTCCCCTGGGGCTAGCGGGGTCTACAATGAGCAGTTCTTC.

The V gene is TRBV20-1, the J gene TRBJ1-1, with D possibly being TRBD1 (6 bases). Between the trimmed V and J ends, which lost 6 bases and 0 bases, there was a span of 14 bases. Germline V gene lookup returns CDR1 DFQATT and CDR2 SNEGSKA (reference sequence). The CDR3 totals 14 residues. CDR3 nucleotide sequence: TGCAGTGCCAGTATAACAGGGATGAACACTGAAGCTTTCTTT. Protein product: CSASITGMNTEAFF.